What follows describes a single TCR beta chain. Its antigen remains unknown. Germline V gene data show CDR1 as SGHTA and CDR2 as FQGNSA. This CDR3 comprises 13 residues. V was pared by 5 bases and J by 6 bases, with 7 bases of the junction left unmatched. Libraries were prepared by immunoSEQ multiplex PCR; TCRdb keeps only in-frame clonotypes and omits some of them. The data show more than 55,000 clones, roughly 90% seen once. The sample is drawn from a study of CD4 T cells in relation to SARS-CoV-2 and coronaviruses. Study context: The HLA restriction of the shared crossreactive spike epitopes was mapped.

Findings and limits, study-wide: In roughly 65% of donors, memory CD4+ clonotypes crossrecognized SARS-CoV-2 and at least one common cold coronavirus spike. Monoreactive clones expanded significantly more to SARS-CoV-2 than crossreactive clones did.

The unexposed donors gave CD4+ T cells in about 2010-2019, prior to COVID-19. The V and J genes are TRBV7-2 and TRBJ2-7, with 7 bases lining up with TRBD1. This TCR was recovered from a human donor in good health. The sequenced sample was memory CD4+ T cells from PBMCs. For the CDR3, the DNA is TGTGCCAGCAGCCCCCGACAGGGACGCGAGCAGTACTTC. This gives the protein CASSPRQGREQYF.